This TCR beta chain was identified in a study of OX40 agonist ivuxolimab in advanced cancers. Overall study: Checkpoint inhibitors had been given previously to 35% to 50% of patients.

The protocol was immunoSEQ multiplex PCR, while the TCRdb copy is restricted to in-frame clones and leaves out a portion. Among 65,000 to 90,000 clones, around four fifths were seen once, and the ten largest hold 2.5% to 3%. This CDR3 is built from 15 residues. V gave up 6 bases and J gave up 7 bases, with 19 bases separating them. Germline lookup yields CDR1 LNHDA and CDR2 SQIVND (reference sequence). This clone showed up just a few times. Its antigen is not known. Findings and caveats of the study: Clones of CD4+ and CD8+ blood T cells grew by week 6 at doses of 0.1 to 3.0 mg/kg.

The receptor was derived from an adult with an advanced solid tumor such as melanoma, head and neck, liver or kidney cancer. The sample in question was CD4+ or CD8+ T cells sorted from blood, obtained in a trial of the OX40 agonist ivuxolimab. The genes are TRBV19 and TRBJ1-5, with TRBD1 as a possible D gene (5 bases). The CDR3 DNA follows: TGTGCCAGTAGAACCGGGACCCCGGCGGAACAGCCCCAGCATTTT. It translates to CASRTGTPAEQPQHF.